Below, 30 T cell receptor beta chains from the same sample are listed, as sequenced in a study of quantifying T cell responses using KT2 cells. About the study: Reverse transcription used primers in the TCR alpha and beta constant regions.

A single-stranded UMI oligo with SP2 sequence was ligated to cDNA 3' ends. An equimolar mix of RC1.1 and RC1.2 primed the beta chain across TRBC1 and TRBC2. TCRdb re-analysed the UMI-ligation and nested PCR reads in MiXCR, keeping a single row per CDR3 protein. Among 30,000 or so distinct CDR3 sequences, 7.3% were seen once, and the ten largest hold more than 15%. The specimen sequenced was PBMCs spiked with cells of the T cell clone KT2. The receptors shown here come from a human donor.

V and J are TRBV9 and TRBJ2-1; 7 bases fit TRBD2. This CDR3 is built from 13 residues. Germline assignment: CDR1 SGDLS and CDR2 YYNGEE. V lost 0 bases to trimming and J lost 9 bases; unmatched junction nucleotides: 3. The CDR3 coding sequence is TGTGCCAGCAGCGTAGCTACGGGGGGTGAGCAGTTCTTC. It translates to CASSVATGGEQFF. Full variable domain (missing parts from reference TRBV9 and TRBJ2-1): DSGVTQTPKHLITATGQRVTLRCSPRSGDLSVYWYQQSLDQGLQFLIQYYNGEERAKGNILERFSAQQFPDLHSELNLSSLELGDSALYFCASSVATGGEQFFGPGTRLTVL.

This clonotype was recorded a few times. The J gene is TRBJ2-7, the V gene TRBV12-3 or TRBV12-4; possible D gene TRBD2, 6 bases. Trimming cost V 5 bases and J 0 bases, with 14 bases left between them. CDR3 length equals 15 residues. The CDR3 nucleotides read TGTGCCAGCAGTCGAGGAGGCGGGATCTCCTACGAGCAGTACTTC. The encoded protein is CASSRGGGISYEQYF.

The chain joins TRBV5-1 to TRBJ2-7; 7 bases match TRBD2. The J segment lost 7 bases and the V segment lost 4 bases, leaving 20 bases of the junction unmatched. Germline CDR1 is SGHRS and CDR2 is YFSETQ. This CDR3 is 17 amino acids long. The CDR3 DNA follows: TGCGCCAGCAGCCAAGGGGTGGGAGGGCCGTTCTCTGGGGAGCAGTACTTC. It codes for CASSQGVGGPFSGEQYF.

This clonotype was recorded many times. The gene calls are TRBV3-1 and TRBJ2-7, with 10 bases aligning to TRBD2. The CDR3 totals 16 residues. From germline, CDR1 is LGHDT and CDR2 YNNKEL (reference sequence). With 4 bases clipped from V and 4 bases from J, the junction kept 10 bases outside the gene matches. CDR3 protein: CASSPGRSGRGYEQYF. CDR3 sequence (DNA): TGTGCCAGCAGCCCGGGGAGGAGCGGGAGGGGTTACGAGCAGTACTTC.

This clonotype has a count of ten or more. The chain joins TRBV27 to TRBJ1-5, with TRBD1 as a possible D gene (6 bases). The V and J ends lost 0 bases and 9 bases respectively, with 12 bases between them. The germline V gene encodes CDR1 MNHEY and CDR2 SMNVEV (reference sequence). CDR3 length: 14 residues. In nucleotides, the CDR3 is TGTGCCAGCAGTTTATCCACAGTCAGGGGGCCCCAGCATTTT. Translated: CASSLSTVRGPQHF.

This clonotype was detected ten times or more. This sequence joins TRBV5-1 and TRBJ1-1, with D possibly TRBD1 on 5 matching bases. The CDR3 length is 15 residues. The germline V gene encodes CDR1 SGHRS and CDR2 YFSETQ. The V gene lost 4 bases and the J gene lost 1 base, with 14 bases spanning the gap. The CDR3 here is CASSPRQTKNTEAFF. The CDR3 nucleotides read TGCGCCAGCAGCCCCCGACAGACTAAGAACACTGAAGCTTTCTTT.

This clonotype was detected a few times. The chain combines TRBV6-5 with TRBJ1-2; tentatively, D is TRBD1 (5 bases). CDR1 and CDR2 from the germline V gene are MNHEY and SVGAGI. The CDR3 has 14 residues. V gave up 6 bases and J gave up 7 bases, with 18 bases separating them. The CDR3 nucleotides are TGTGCCAGCAGGAGATCCAGGGTTAGAGGTGGCTACACCTTC. Its translation: CASRRSRVRGGYTF.

In this sample, this clonotype turned up many times. This rearrangement joins TRBV28 to TRBJ1-5; D possibly corresponds to TRBD1 (5 bases). Per germline, CDR1 MDHEN and CDR2 SYDVKM. There are 15 residues in the CDR3. The germline V and J ends were trimmed by 7 bases and 3 bases, with 16 bases remaining between them. The CDR3 DNA reads TGTGCCAGCACCGCCGGGCCAGGGTACAATCAGCCCCAGCATTTT. This gives the protein CASTAGPGYNQPQHF.

There are a few counts of this clonotype. This chain uses TRBV12-3 or TRBV12-4 with TRBJ2-1; D remains unclear. This CDR3 comprises 13 residues. V was shortened by 5 bases and J by 7 bases, with 12 bases between the two germline ends. CDR3 DNA sequence: TGTGCCAGCAGTCCAAAACACGTGAATGAGCAGTTCTTC. This translates into CASSPKHVNEQFF.

This clonotype was recorded many times. In DNA, the CDR3 is TGTGCCACCGCTGAGTGGACAGGGGGCGAGGGGGAGCTGTTTTTT. It translates to CATAEWTGGEGELFF. The chain employs TRBV25-1 and TRBJ2-2; TRBD1 agrees at 11 bases. The CDR3 spans 15 residues. The V and J ends lost 10 bases and 8 bases, in that order; junction bases with no gene match: 12. CDR1 is MGHDK and CDR2 is SYGVNS in the germline V gene.

The chain is built from TRBV7-1 and TRBJ2-5; no reliable D call. TRBV7-1 qualifies as an ORF whose function is uncertain. Trimming left V 2 bases short and J 3 bases short, with 7 bases between. The CDR3 loop spans 13 amino acids. The CDR3 sequence is CASSSFRKETQYF. The CDR3 bases are TGTGCCAGCAGCTCATTCCGGAAAGAGACCCAGTACTTC.

This clonotype was seen only a few times. The J gene is TRBJ1-1, the V gene TRBV13, with 8 bases aligning to TRBD1. Trimming cost V 1 base and J 10 bases; bases outside gene matches: 2. Germline CDR1 and CDR2: PRHDT and FYEKMQ (reference sequence). The CDR3 spans 12 residues. The CDR3: CASSLVQGGAFF. The CDR3 nucleotides are TGTGCCAGCAGCTTAGTACAGGGGGGAGCTTTCTTT.

By frequency in the sample, this clonotype is medium-sized. The gene calls are TRBV5-1 and TRBJ2-1; 8 bases fit TRBD1. The V and J ends lost 1 base and 4 bases, in that order; junction bases with no gene match: 4. The CDR3 length is 15 residues. Germline V gene sequence: CDR1 SGHRS, CDR2 YFSETQ. The CDR3 loop reads CASSLWDRTYNEQFF. CDR3 nucleotide sequence: TGCGCCAGCAGCTTGTGGGACAGGACGTACAATGAGCAGTTCTTC. Full variable domain (rest looked up from reference TRBV5-1 and TRBJ2-1): KAGVTQTPRYLIKTRGQQVTLSCSPISGHRSVSWYQQTPGQGLQFLFEYFSETQRNKGNFPGRFSGRQFSNSRSEMNVSTLELGDSALYLCASSLWDRTYNEQFFGPGTRLTVL.

This clonotype appeared many times. The chain uses TRBV6-5 and TRBJ2-7, with D possibly being TRBD1 or TRBD2 (5 bases each). The V end was cut by 5 bases, the J end by 0 bases, with 14 bases between. Germline V lookup: CDR1 MNHEY, CDR2 SVGAGI. CDR3 size: 15 residues. CDR3 DNA sequence: TGTGCCAGCAGTCATGGGACGGATTTCTCCTACGAGCAGTACTTC. Translated: CASSHGTDFSYEQYF.

At least ten counts were recorded for this clonotype. The gene calls are TRBV27 and TRBJ2-7, with TRBD1 matching over 10 bases. Trimming took 10 bases from V and 4 from J; bases not matched to a gene: 1. Germline CDR1 and CDR2: MNHEY and SMNVEV (reference sequence). The CDR3 length is 11 residues. The CDR3 DNA reads as TGTGCCACGGGACAGGGGTACGAGCAGTACTTC. It encodes CATGQGYEQYF.

The table lists this clonotype with many counts. The rearrangement uses TRBV3-1 and TRBJ1-2; TRBD1 matches at 7 bases. CDR3 length: 13 residues. V shed 3 bases, J shed 8 bases, and the junction held 6 bases outside the gene matches. The germline V gene encodes CDR1 LGHDT and CDR2 YNNKEL (reference sequence). The CDR3 reads CASSHLTGRGYTF. CDR3 in DNA: TGTGCCAGCAGCCACCTGACAGGGCGAGGCTACACCTTC.

This clonotype was recorded at least ten times. V and J are TRBV6-5 and TRBJ2-1, with TRBD2 identical over 8 bases. CDR1 is MNHEY and CDR2 is SVGAGI in the germline V gene. The length of the CDR3 is 15 residues. With V trimmed by 6 bases and J by 4 bases, 8 bases remained unmatched. Here the CDR3 reads CASSRDGGGYNEQFF. CDR3 in DNA: TGTGCCAGCAGCAGGGACGGGGGGGGTTACAATGAGCAGTTCTTC.

The gene calls are TRBV4-1 and TRBJ1-6; D ambiguous. The CDR3 consists of 14 residues. V was trimmed by 0 bases and J by 8 bases, leaving 8 bases between them. Germline CDR1 is MGHRA and CDR2 is YSYEKL. The CDR3: CASSQETVYSPLHF. In DNA form, the CDR3 reads TGCGCCAGCAGCCAAGAAACAGTCTATTCACCCCTCCACTTT.

The sample holds a few counts of this clonotype. The chain employs TRBV15 and TRBJ1-4; D gene ambiguous. The CDR3 runs 15 residues. V lost 9 bases, J lost 6 bases, and 20 bases lay in between. The germline CDR1 and CDR2 sequences are LNHNV and YYDKDF (reference sequence). The DNA for the CDR3 is TGTGCCACGGGCCTAGTTGGGGAAGCAGATGAAAAACTGTTTTTT. Its translation is CATGLVGEADEKLFF.

The chain joins TRBV20-1 to TRBJ2-5, with a weak D call TRBD2 (6 bases). Trimming took 3 bases from V and 2 from J, leaving 19 bases between them. This CDR3 spans 16 amino acids. Germline values: CDR1 DFQATT, CDR2 SNEGSKA (reference sequence). In DNA form, the CDR3 reads TGCAGTGCTAGTGGGGGGACTTGGCACCTTCAAGAGACCCAGTACTTC. It specifies CSASGGTWHLQETQYF.

This clonotype was counted ten times or more. CDR3 nucleotides: TGTGCCAGCAGCCAATTTCGGGACAGGGGGCGTACTAACTATGGCTACACCTTC. Translated: CASSQFRDRGRTNYGYTF. V and J are TRBV3-1 and TRBJ1-2, with 12 bases that match TRBD1. Unmatched junction bases numbered 7, after V lost 2 bases and J lost 0 bases. Germline CDR1 LGHDT, CDR2 YNNKEL (reference sequence). CDR3 length equals 18 residues.

This clonotype was seen many times. The rearrangement links TRBV18 to TRBJ1-1, with a tentative D call TRBD1 (5 bases). The CDR3 is made up of 15 amino acids. Germline-derived CDR1 and CDR2 are KGHSH and LQKENI. Trimming took 2 bases from V and 1 from J, leaving 11 bases between them. The CDR3 region is CASSPGAVQNTEAFF. The CDR3 nucleotides are TGTGCCAGCTCACCAGGGGCGGTTCAGAACACTGAAGCTTTCTTT.

Ten or more counts support this clonotype. The genes are TRBV29-1 and TRBJ2-4, with a weak D call TRBD1 (6 bases). The CDR3 sequence is 16 residues long. The V end lost 4 bases, the J end lost 0 bases, and 16 bases lay between the germline ends. CDR1 and CDR2 (germline): SQVTM, ANQGSEA. This CDR3 reads CSVVVRGTLAKNIQYF. CDR3 nucleotide sequence: TGCAGCGTTGTGGTTCGTGGGACACTAGCCAAAAACATTCAGTACTTC.

This clonotype was detected ten times or more. The rearrangement joins TRBV3-1 to TRBJ1-4, with 10 bases identical to TRBD1. This CDR3 region has 14 residues. With 6 bases clipped from V and 7 bases from J, the junction kept 5 bases outside the gene matches. Germline V gene data show CDR1 as LGHDT and CDR2 as YNNKEL (reference sequence). CDR3 DNA: TGTGCCAGCAGTGCGGGACAGGGGAGTGAAAAACTGTTTTTT. It codes for CASSAGQGSEKLFF.

This chain uses TRBV6-5 with TRBJ1-2; maybe TRBD1 (5 bases). V was trimmed by 2 bases and J by 4 bases, leaving 11 bases between them. The germline V gene has CDR1 MNHEY and CDR2 SVGAGI. The length of the CDR3 is 14 residues. The CDR3 is CASSYGTAPYGYTF. DNA of the CDR3: TGTGCCAGCAGTTACGGGACGGCGCCCTATGGCTACACCTTC.

This clonotype has a count of ten or more. The chain uses TRBV11-3 and TRBJ2-1; a weak D match, TRBD2 (5 bases). The germline gives CDR1 SGHNT, CDR2 YENEEA. The CDR3 covers 14 residues. The V and J ends lost 0 bases and 7 bases respectively, with 10 bases between them. In DNA form, the CDR3 reads TGTGCCAGCAGCTTAGAGGACTCCAAAAATGAGCAGTTCTTC. Protein sequence: CASSLEDSKNEQFF.

This clonotype has just a few counts. The chain is built from TRBV12-3 or TRBV12-4 and TRBJ2-1; the D gene is possibly TRBD1 (6 bases). CDR3 length: 13 residues. V was cut by 7 bases and J by 6 bases, with 13 bases left in between. CDR3: CASNIRGGNEQFF. CDR3 nucleotides: TGTGCCAGCAACATCCGAGGGGGCAATGAGCAGTTCTTC.

This clonotype was seen repeatedly, ten times or more. CDR3 sequence reads: CASSKGGLRGSNEQFF. Here the CDR3 DNA reads TGTGCCAGCAGCAAAGGGGGTTTGAGAGGGTCGAATGAGCAGTTCTTC. The J gene is TRBJ2-1, the V gene TRBV21-1; TRBD2 is the table's D call and was not checked against the DNA. TRBV21-1 is classified as a pseudogene. This CDR3 is 16 amino acids long.

The V and J genes are TRBV12-3 or TRBV12-4 and TRBJ2-3; 10 bases line up with TRBD1. The CDR3 length is 16 residues. After removal of 0 bases from V and 6 bases from J, the junction contained 6 bases not matched to a gene. CDR3 in amino acids: CASSLARTGGGDTQYF. The CDR3 nucleotides are TGTGCCAGCAGTTTAGCCCGGACAGGGGGAGGGGATACGCAGTATTTT.

This clonotype was counted many times. The gene calls are TRBV4-1 and TRBJ1-4; TRBD1 agrees at 9 bases. Trimming removed 2 bases from V and 7 bases from J; junction bases left unmatched: 8. The V gene's germline CDR1 is MGHRA and CDR2 YSYEKL. This CDR3 region has 16 residues. The CDR3 DNA follows: TGCGCCAGCAGCCAACCCTTGACAGGGGGGTTTGAAAAACTGTTTTTT. Translating gives CASSQPLTGGFEKLFF.